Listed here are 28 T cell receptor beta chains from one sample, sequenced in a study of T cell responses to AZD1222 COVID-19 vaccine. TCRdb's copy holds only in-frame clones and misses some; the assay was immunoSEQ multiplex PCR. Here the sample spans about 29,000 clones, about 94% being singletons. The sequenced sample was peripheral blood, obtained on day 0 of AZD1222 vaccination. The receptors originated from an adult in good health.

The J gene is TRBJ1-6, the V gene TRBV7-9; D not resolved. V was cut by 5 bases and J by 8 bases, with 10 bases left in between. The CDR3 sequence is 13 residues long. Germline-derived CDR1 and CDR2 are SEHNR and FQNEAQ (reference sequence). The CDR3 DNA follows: TGTGCCAGCAGCGTTGGGGAGGATTCACCCCTCCACTTT. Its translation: CASSVGEDSPLHF.

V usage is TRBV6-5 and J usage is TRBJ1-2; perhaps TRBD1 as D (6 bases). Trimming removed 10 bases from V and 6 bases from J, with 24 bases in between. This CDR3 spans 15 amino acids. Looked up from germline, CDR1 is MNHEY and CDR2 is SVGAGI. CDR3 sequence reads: CATPAYGQPGDGYTF. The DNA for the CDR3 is TGTGCCACCCCCGCGTATGGACAGCCGGGGGATGGCTACACCTTC.

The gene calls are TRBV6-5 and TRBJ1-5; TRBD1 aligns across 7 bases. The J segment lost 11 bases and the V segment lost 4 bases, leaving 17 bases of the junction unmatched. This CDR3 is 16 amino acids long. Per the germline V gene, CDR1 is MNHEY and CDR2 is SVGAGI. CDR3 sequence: CASSFNSGTAFLSQHF. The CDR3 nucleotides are TGTGCCAGCAGTTTCAACTCCGGGACAGCCTTTTTGTCCCAGCATTTT.

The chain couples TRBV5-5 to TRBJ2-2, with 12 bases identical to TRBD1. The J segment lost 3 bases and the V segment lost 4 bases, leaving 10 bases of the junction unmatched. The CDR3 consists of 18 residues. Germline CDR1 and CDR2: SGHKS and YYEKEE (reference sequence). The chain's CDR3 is CASSPGQGALGDTGELFF. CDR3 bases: TGTGCCAGCAGCCCGGGACAGGGGGCTTTGGGGGACACCGGGGAGCTGTTTTTT. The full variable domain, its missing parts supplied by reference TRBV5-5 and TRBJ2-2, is DAGVTQSPTHLIKTRGQQVTLRCSPISGHKSVSWYQQVLGQGPQFIFQYYEKEERGRGNFPDRFSARQFPNYSSELNVNALLLGDSALYLCASSPGQGALGDTGELFFGEGSRLTVL.

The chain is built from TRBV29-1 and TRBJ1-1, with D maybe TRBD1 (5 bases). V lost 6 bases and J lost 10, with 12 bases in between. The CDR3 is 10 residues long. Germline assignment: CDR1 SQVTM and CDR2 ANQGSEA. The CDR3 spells CSVAGTTAFF. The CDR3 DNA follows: TGCAGCGTGGCCGGGACCACAGCTTTCTTT.

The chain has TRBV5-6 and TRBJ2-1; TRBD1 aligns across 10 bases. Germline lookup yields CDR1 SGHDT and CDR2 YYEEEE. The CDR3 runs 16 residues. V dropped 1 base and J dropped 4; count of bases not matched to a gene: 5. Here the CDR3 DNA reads TGTGCCAGCAGCTTGATGACAGGGGGCAGTTACAATGAGCAGTTCTTC. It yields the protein CASSLMTGGSYNEQFF. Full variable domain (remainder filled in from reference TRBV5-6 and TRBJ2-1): DAGVTQSPTHLIKTRGQQVTLRCSPKSGHDTVSWYQQALGQGPQFIFQYYEEEERQRGNFPDRFSGHQFPNYSSELNVNALLLGDSALYLCASSLMTGGSYNEQFFGPGTRLTVL.

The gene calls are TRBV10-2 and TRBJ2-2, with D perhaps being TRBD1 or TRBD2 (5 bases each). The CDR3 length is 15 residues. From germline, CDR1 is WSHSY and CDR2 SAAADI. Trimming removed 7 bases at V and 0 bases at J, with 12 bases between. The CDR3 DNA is TGCGCCAGCAAGAGGGCAGGGTCGAACACCGGGGAGCTGTTTTTT. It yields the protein CASKRAGSNTGELFF.

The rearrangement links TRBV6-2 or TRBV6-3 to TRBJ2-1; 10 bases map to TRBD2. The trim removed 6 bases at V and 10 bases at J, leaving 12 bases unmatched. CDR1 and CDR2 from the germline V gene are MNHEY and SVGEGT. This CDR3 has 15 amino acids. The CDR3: CASSPGASGGREQFF. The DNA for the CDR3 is TGTGCCAGCAGCCCAGGGGCTAGCGGGGGCCGAGAGCAGTTCTTC.

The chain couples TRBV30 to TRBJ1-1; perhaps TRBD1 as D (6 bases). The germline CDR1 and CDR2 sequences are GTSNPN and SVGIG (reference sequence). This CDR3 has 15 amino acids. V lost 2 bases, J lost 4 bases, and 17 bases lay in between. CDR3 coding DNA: TGTGCCTGGAGTCCCTTGGGGTGGGGGGCCACTGAAGCTTTCTTT. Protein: CAWSPLGWGATEAFF. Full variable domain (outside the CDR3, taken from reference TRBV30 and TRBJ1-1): SQTIHQWPATLVQPVGSPLSLECTVEGTSNPNLYWYRQAAGRGLQLLFYSVGIGQISSEVPQNLSASRPQDRQFILSSKKLLLSDSGFYLCAWSPLGWGATEAFFGQGTRLTVV.

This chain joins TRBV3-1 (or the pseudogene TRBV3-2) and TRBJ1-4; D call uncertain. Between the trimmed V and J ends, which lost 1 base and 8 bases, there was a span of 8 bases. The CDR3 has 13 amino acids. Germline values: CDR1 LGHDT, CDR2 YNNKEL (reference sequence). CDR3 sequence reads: CASSQVTKEKLFF. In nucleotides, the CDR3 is TGTGCCAGCAGCCAAGTTACAAAAGAAAAACTGTTTTTT.

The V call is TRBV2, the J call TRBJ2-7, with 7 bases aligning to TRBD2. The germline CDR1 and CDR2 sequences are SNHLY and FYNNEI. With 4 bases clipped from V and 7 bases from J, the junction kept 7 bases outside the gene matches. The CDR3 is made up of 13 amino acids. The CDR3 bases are TGTGCCAGCAGTGGGGAGGGAACGAAGGAGCAGTACTTC. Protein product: CASSGEGTKEQYF.

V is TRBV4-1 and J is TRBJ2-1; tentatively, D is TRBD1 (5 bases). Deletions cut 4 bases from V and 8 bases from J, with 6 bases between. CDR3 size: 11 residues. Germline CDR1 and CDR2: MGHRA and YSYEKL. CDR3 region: CASSLQDEQFF. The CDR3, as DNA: TGCGCCAGCAGCCTACAGGATGAGCAGTTCTTC.

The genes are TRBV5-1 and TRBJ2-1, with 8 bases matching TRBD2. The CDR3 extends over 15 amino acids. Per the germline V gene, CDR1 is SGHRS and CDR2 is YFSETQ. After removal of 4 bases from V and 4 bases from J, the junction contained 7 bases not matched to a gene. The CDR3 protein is CASSPGGALYNEQFF. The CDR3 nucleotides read TGCGCCAGCAGCCCCGGGGGGGCCCTTTACAATGAGCAGTTCTTC.

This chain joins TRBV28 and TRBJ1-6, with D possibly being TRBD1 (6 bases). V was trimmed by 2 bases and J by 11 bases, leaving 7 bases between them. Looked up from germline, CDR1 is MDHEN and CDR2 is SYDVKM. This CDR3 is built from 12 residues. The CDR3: CASSLGGTPLHF. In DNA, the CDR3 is TGTGCCAGCAGTTTAGGGGGCACACCCCTCCACTTT.

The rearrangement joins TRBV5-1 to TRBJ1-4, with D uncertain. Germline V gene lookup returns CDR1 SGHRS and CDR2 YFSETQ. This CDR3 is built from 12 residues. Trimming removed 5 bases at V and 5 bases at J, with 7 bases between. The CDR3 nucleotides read TGCGCCAGCAGAGGTGACAATGAAAAACTGTTTTTT. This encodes CASRGDNEKLFF. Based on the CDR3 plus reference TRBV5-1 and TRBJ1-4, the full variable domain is KAGVTQTPRYLIKTRGQQVTLSCSPISGHRSVSWYQQTPGQGLQFLFEYFSETQRNKGNFPGRFSGRQFSNSRSEMNVSTLELGDSALYLCASRGDNEKLFFGSGTQLSVL.

For the CDR3, the DNA is TGTGCCAGTAGTCTCGATAAATACAATGAGCAGTTCTTC. Translation gives CASSLDKYNEQFF. This rearrangement joins TRBV19 to TRBJ2-1; D unclear. The CDR3 length is 13 residues. V gave up 5 bases and J gave up 4 bases, with 9 bases separating them. Germline CDR1 LNHDA, CDR2 SQIVND (reference sequence).

CDR3 in amino acids: CASSMISGYNEQFF. As DNA, the CDR3 is TGTGCCAGTAGTATGATTAGCGGATACAATGAGCAGTTCTTC. V gene TRBV19 combines with J gene TRBJ2-1; the D gene is possibly TRBD2 (6 bases). The CDR3 is 14 residues long. Germline CDR1 and CDR2: LNHDA and SQIVND (reference sequence). The V end lost 3 bases, the J end lost 4 bases, and 10 bases lay between the germline ends.

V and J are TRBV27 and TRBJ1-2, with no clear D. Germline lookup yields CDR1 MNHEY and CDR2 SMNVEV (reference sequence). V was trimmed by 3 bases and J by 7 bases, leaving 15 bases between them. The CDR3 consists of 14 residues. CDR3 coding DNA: TGTGCCAGCAGTTTCGCCCAGGCTGGGTCTGGCTACACCTTC. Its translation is CASSFAQAGSGYTF.

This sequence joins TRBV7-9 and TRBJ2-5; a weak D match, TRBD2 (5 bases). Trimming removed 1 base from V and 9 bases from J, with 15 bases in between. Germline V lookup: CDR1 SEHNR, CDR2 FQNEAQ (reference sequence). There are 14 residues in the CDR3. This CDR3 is CASSLGGPKRAQYF. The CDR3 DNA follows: TGTGCCAGCAGCTTAGGAGGGCCTAAGAGGGCCCAGTACTTC.

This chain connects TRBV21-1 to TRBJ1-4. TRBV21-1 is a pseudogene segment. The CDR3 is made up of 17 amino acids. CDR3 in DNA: TGTGCCAGCAGTATAACGGGAGACAGCGAAATTAATGAAAAACTGTTTTTT. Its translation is CASSITGDSEINEKLFF.

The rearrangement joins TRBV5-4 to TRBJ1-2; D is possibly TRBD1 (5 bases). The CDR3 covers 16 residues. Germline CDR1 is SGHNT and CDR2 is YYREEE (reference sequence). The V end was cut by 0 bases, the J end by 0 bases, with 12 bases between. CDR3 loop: CASSLGRDPANYGYTF. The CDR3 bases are TGTGCCAGCAGCTTGGGCAGGGACCCAGCTAACTATGGCTACACCTTC.

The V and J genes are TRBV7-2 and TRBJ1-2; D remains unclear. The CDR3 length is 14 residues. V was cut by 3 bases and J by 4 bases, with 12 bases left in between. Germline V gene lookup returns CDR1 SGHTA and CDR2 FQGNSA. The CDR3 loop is CASSFGREAYGYTF. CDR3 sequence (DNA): TGTGCCAGCAGCTTCGGACGGGAGGCCTATGGCTACACCTTC.

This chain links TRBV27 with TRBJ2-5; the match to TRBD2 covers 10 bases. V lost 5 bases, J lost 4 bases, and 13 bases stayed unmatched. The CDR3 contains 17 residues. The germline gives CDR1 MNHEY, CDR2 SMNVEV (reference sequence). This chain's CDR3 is CASSPQGLARGRETQYF. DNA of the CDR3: TGTGCCAGCAGTCCCCAGGGACTAGCGAGAGGTCGAGAGACCCAGTACTTC.

CDR3 DNA sequence: TGTGCCAGCAGCCAAGATAGTGGTAGCGGGGTATCATCCTACGAGCAGTACTTC. Translated, it gives CASSQDSGSGVSSYEQYF. The chain is built from TRBV3-1 (or the pseudogene TRBV3-2) and TRBJ2-7; 8 bases are shared with TRBD2. Trimming cost V 0 bases and J 1 base; bases outside gene matches: 11. The CDR3 loop spans 18 amino acids. From germline, CDR1 is LGHDT and CDR2 YNNKEL (reference sequence).

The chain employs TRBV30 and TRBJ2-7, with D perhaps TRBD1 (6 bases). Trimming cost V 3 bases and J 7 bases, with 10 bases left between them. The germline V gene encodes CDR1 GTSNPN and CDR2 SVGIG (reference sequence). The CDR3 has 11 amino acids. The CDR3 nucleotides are TGTGCCTGGAGCTGGGGGCGGGAGCAGTACTTC. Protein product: CAWSWGREQYF.

CDR3 sequence: CASVPSGGVETQYF. Written as DNA, the CDR3 is TGTGCCAGTGTCCCCAGCGGGGGAGTGGAGACCCAGTACTTC. The rearrangement joins TRBV19 to TRBJ2-5; 8 nucleotides agree with TRBD2. Per germline, CDR1 LNHDA and CDR2 SQIVND (reference sequence). The CDR3 length is 14 residues. Unmatched junction bases numbered 10, after V lost 8 bases and J lost 5 bases.

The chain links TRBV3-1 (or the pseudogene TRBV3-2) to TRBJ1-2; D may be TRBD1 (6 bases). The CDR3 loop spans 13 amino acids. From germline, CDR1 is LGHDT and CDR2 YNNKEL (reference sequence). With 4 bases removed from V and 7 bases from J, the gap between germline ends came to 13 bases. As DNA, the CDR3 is TGTGCCAGCAGCCCAGGACAGTCTGGTGGCTACACCTTC. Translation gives CASSPGQSGGYTF.

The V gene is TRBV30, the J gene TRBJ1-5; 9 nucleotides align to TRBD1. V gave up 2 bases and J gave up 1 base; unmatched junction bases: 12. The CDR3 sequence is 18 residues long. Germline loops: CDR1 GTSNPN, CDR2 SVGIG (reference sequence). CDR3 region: CAWSQTGTGILSNQPQHF. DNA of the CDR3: TGTGCCTGGAGTCAAACCGGGACAGGGATCTTGAGCAATCAGCCCCAGCATTTT.